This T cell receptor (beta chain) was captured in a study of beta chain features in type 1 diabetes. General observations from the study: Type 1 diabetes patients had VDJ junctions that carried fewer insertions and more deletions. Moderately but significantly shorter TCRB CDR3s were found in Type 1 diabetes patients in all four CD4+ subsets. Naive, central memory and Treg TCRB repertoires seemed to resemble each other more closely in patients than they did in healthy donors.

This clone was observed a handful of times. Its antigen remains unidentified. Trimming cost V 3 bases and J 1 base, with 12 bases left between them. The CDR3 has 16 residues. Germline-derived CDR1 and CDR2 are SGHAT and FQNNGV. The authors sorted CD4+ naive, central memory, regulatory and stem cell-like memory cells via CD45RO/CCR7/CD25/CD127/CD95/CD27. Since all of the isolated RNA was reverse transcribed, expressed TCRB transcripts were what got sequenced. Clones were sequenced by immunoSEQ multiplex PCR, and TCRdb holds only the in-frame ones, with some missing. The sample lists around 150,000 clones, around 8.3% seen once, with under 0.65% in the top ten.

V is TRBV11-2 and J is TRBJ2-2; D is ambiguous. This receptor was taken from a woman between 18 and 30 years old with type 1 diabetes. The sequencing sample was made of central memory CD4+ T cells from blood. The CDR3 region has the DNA TGTGCCAGCAGCTTTACCTCCCTCGGGAACACCGGGGAGCTGTTTTTT. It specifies CASSFTSLGNTGELFF. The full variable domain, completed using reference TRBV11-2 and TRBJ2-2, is EAGVAQSPRYKIIEKRQSVAFWCNPISGHATLYWYQQILGQGPKLLIQFQNNGVVDDSQLPKDRFSAERLKGVDSTLKIQPAKLEDSAVYLCASSFTSLGNTGELFFGEGSRLTVL.